The entry that follows covers one TCR beta chain sequence. This entry belongs to a study of OX40 agonist ivuxolimab in advanced cancers. Study at large: Averaging about 60 years in age, with a range of about 23 to 85, the cohort was approximately 83% male.

The table came from immunoSEQ multiplex PCR; TCRdb's copy has only in-frame clones and leaves some out. The sample holds 35,000 to 40,000 clones, more than 75% seen once. The sample in question was CD4+ or CD8+ T cells sorted from blood, obtained in a trial of the OX40 agonist ivuxolimab. The source of this sequence is an adult with an advanced solid tumor such as melanoma, head and neck, liver or kidney cancer.

In nucleotides, the CDR3 is TGCGCCAGCAGCACTAGCGGGGGGCCACAAGAGACCCAGTACTTC. Protein: CASSTSGGPQETQYF. This chain joins TRBV5-1 and TRBJ2-5; 12 bases map to TRBD2. The CDR3 loop spans 15 amino acids. Germline trimming cut 4 bases from V and 2 bases from J; bases unmatched to any gene: 3. CDR1 and CDR2 (germline): SGHRS, YFSETQ.